The rows below give T cell receptor beta chains drawn from one sample of a study of T cells in Graves' hyperthyroidism and ophthalmopathy. MiXCR, applied by TCRdb to the multiplex PCR reads, yields one record per CDR3 protein. The data hold 300,000 to 500,000 distinct CDR3 sequences, with just under 15% observed a single time. The sample was blood. The source of these receptors is a woman aged 30 to 39 with Graves' hyperthyroidism. Each CDR3 is given with its conserved first and last residue. D genes are given only for firm matches. Rows give clone size only sometimes, using once, few, many, or a class for an expanded clone.

clone_size d_call j_call v_call cdr3_nt cdr3_aa
. . TRBJ1-2 TRBV9 TGTGCCAGCAGCCAAAGCGCTGGGGGCTACACCTTC CASSQSAGGYTF
. . TRBJ2-5 TRBV27 TGTGCCAGCAGTGACCTGTACCAAGAGACCCAGTACTTC CASSDLYQETQYF
. . TRBJ2-5 TRBV11-2 TGTACCAGCAGCTGGGACGCGTTTAGTGCGGAGACCCAGTACTTC CTSSWDAFSAETQYF
. TRBD2 TRBJ2-3 TRBV5-1 TGCGCCAGCAGCGACCGGACTAGCAAGGCAGATACGCAGTATTTT CASSDRTSKADTQYF
many . TRBJ2-7 TRBV20-1 TGCAGTGCCACGAGCGGGCAATCCTACGAGCAGTACTTC CSATSGQSYEQYF
. . TRBJ1-1 TRBV5-1 TGCGCCAGCAGCTTGACACCTAGGACAGTGCTTTGGGACACTGAAGCTTTCTTT CASSLTPRTVLWDTEAFF
. . TRBJ2-1 TRBV9 TGTGCCAGCAGCACGGGACTTAATGAGCAGTTCTTC CASSTGLNEQFF
many . TRBJ2-7 TRBV13 TGTGCCAGCAGCCCCCGGGGGACAGTTTACGAGCAGTACTTC CASSPRGTVYEQYF
. . TRBJ2-7 TRBV27 TGTGCCAGCAGCGCCTCCCGGGGCTCCTACGAGCAGTACTTC CASSASRGSYEQYF
few TRBD2 TRBJ2-1 TRBV20-1 TGCAGTGCTGGATCCCCTCTAGGAGCGGGACCGCAACAATCTGGTTACAATGAGCAGTTCTTC CSAGSPLGAGPQQSGYNEQFF
many TRBD2 TRBJ2-1 TRBV28 TGTGCCAGCAGTTTATTCTATCGGGGGGCTAGCGGGTCAGGGGATGAGCAGTTCTTC CASSLFYRGASGSGDEQFF
. . TRBJ1-5 TRBV19 TGTGCCAGTAGTATGGAGGTGCGGCAGCCCCAGCATTTT CASSMEVRQPQHF
few TRBD1 TRBJ1-2 TRBV29-1 TGCAGCGCCGCCGACAGGGTCTATGGCTACACCTTC CSAADRVYGYTF
many . TRBJ2-1 TRBV6-1 TGTGCCAGCCAGGACAGCTCCTACAATGAGCAGTTCTTC CASQDSSYNEQFF
many . TRBJ1-2 TRBV12-3/TRBV12-4 TGTGCCAGCAGTCCCGAGGGCGGATTTAACTATGGCTACACCTTC CASSPEGGFNYGYTF
. TRBD2 TRBJ2-1 TRBV5-1 TGCGCCAGCAGCTTGTTAGCGGGCATAAGCTCCTACAATGAGCAGTTCTTC CASSLLAGISSYNEQFF
many . TRBJ1-5 TRBV3-1 TGTGCCAGCAGCCAAGCACGGACTAATCAGCCCCAGCATTTT CASSQARTNQPQHF
few TRBD2 TRBJ2-7 TRBV20-1 TGCAGTGCTAGAGATGTGGCTAGCGGGAATACTTACGAGCAGTACTTC CSARDVASGNTYEQYF
many TRBD2 TRBJ2-2 TRBV3-1 TGTGCCAGCAGCAAAAGACTAGCGGGAGGGGCCGGGGAGCTGTTTTTT CASSKRLAGGAGELFF
many . TRBJ2-1 TRBV28 TGTGCCAGCAGTTTCCCTGCTAATGAGCAGTTCTTC CASSFPANEQFF
many . TRBJ1-6 TRBV2 TGTGCCAGCAGTGGGGGAGGAGGGGGGAATTCACCCCTCCACTTT CASSGGGGGNSPLHF
. TRBD1 TRBJ2-5 TRBV20-1 TGCAGTGCTAGGCAGGGGGCGAAAGAGACCCAGTACTTC CSARQGAKETQYF
many . TRBJ2-7 TRBV2 TGTGCCAGCAGGGTAGAAAGTAAAGGCGAGCAGTACTTC CASRVESKGEQYF
few TRBD2 TRBJ2-7 TRBV5-1 TGCGCCAGCAGCTTGACGAGCGGGAATAGCGGTTACGAGCAGTACTTC CASSLTSGNSGYEQYF
. . TRBJ2-1 TRBV24-1 TGTGCCACCAGTGATGGAGGAGGGGGCAATGAGCAGTTCTTC CATSDGGGGNEQFF
few . TRBJ2-5 TRBV5-6 TGTGCCAGCAGCTTACAGGGAGGTGGGACCCAGTACTTC CASSLQGGGTQYF
. . TRBJ1-5 TRBV6-1 TGTGCCACCACTAGAGAGGGTTTGGGCAATCAGCCCCAGCATTTT CATTREGLGNQPQHF
many . TRBJ2-7 TRBV7-8 TGTGCCAGCAGCTTATTTGTCGGGGCCTCTGTCTCCTACGAGCAGTACTTC CASSLFVGASVSYEQYF
many TRBD1 TRBJ2-5 TRBV6-1 TGTGCCAGCAGTGACTCCGTGGGGGGACAGGCGAGGGAGACCCAGTACTTC CASSDSVGGQARETQYF
many . TRBJ2-1 TRBV5-1 TGCGCCAGCAGCTTGGTAGGGCTCTCCTACAATGAGCAGTTCTTC CASSLVGLSYNEQFF
many . TRBJ2-1 TRBV28 TGTGCCAGCAGTTTCCGGATGAGGGGCGCTTACAATGAGCAGTTCTTC CASSFRMRGAYNEQFF
. . TRBJ2-3 TRBV19 TGTGCCAGTAGCATGCGCGGGGGCTACGCAGATACGCAGTATTTT CASSMRGGYADTQYF
few TRBD1 TRBJ1-6 TRBV28 TGTGCCAGCAGCCGGACAGGGGATTCACCCCTCCACTTT CASSRTGDSPLHF
few . TRBJ2-7 TRBV25-1 TGTGCCAGCAGTGTAACGGGATTCGAGCAGTACTTC CASSVTGFEQYF
. . TRBJ2-3 TRBV7-2 TGTGCCAGCAGCTTAGACGGGGGCGGCGGCACAGATACGCAGTATTTT CASSLDGGGGTDTQYF
few TRBD1 TRBJ2-3 TRBV19 TGTGCCAGTAGGACCACGGACAGGCTCACAGATACGCAGTATTTT CASRTTDRLTDTQYF
few . TRBJ2-2 TRBV7-9 TGTGCCAGCAGCTTATTAGGCGGAGCGGACACCGGGGAGCTGTTTTTT CASSLLGGADTGELFF
. . TRBJ2-1 TRBV5-4 TGTGCCAGCAGCTTGCGCGGGGAGAGGTGGAATGAGCAGTTCTTC CASSLRGERWNEQFF
. . TRBJ2-7 TRBV3-1 TGTGCCAGCAGCCCCTCTGGGGCGGGACCTTTAACCTACGAGCAGTACTTC CASSPSGAGPLTYEQYF
many . TRBJ2-7 TRBV20-1 TGCAGTGCCAATATACTAGTCTCCTACGAGCAGTACTTC CSANILVSYEQYF
many TRBD2 TRBJ2-7 TRBV11-2 TGTGCCAGCAGCCCCGGGACTAGCGGGACTTACGAGCAGTACTTC CASSPGTSGTYEQYF
many TRBD1 TRBJ1-6 TRBV5-1 TGCGCCAGCAGCTCTGGACAGGGGGGTTATAATTCACCCCTCCACTTT CASSSGQGGYNSPLHF
few . TRBJ2-2 TRBV9 TGTGCCAGCAGCCATAGCGGTGGCAGGGAAGGAAACACCGGGAAGCTGTTTTTT CASSHSGGREGNTGKLFF